This T cell receptor (beta chain) was captured in a study of shared clonotypes between healthy human individuals. Study in general: Donors were two women and three men aged 18 to 49. Overall study results and limits: Relative to clonotypes present in all four donors, those not shared had lower generation probabilities.

In the source study's methods: Junction-only immunoSEQ data arrived without quality scores, meaning filtering differed. Sequenced by immunoSEQ multiplex PCR; TCRdb stores in-frame clones only, minus some. V and J calls and clone size are those listed in that table; D and trimming were worked out from the DNA. Of 2 million to 2.5 million clones listed, approximately 94% are singletons. Of note for this clone: No antigen is known for it.

The V gene's germline CDR1 is MNHEY and CDR2 SVGAGI. This CDR3 comprises 12 residues. The sequencing sample was made of naive CD4+ T cells sorted from blood. The subset is: CD45RA+ positively selected. This TCR came from a man in his late teens or twenties in good health. The genes are TRBV6-5 and TRBJ1-6; D remains ambiguous. The CDR3 DNA reads TGTGCATCACGTGCTCCGAATTCACCCCTCCACTTT. It yields the protein CASRAPNSPLHF.